Listed here are 27 T cell receptor beta chains from one sample, sequenced in a study of T cell responses to AZD1222 COVID-19 vaccine. Only in-frame clones appear in the TCRdb table, and some are missing; sequencing was by immunoSEQ multiplex PCR. The sample has about 150,000 clones; more than 70% are singletons. Source: peripheral blood, taken on day 0 of AZD1222 vaccination. The receptor set was obtained from an adult in good health.

The rearrangement links TRBV5-4 to TRBJ2-3; a weak D match, TRBD1 (6 bases). The CDR3 length is 14 residues. V dropped 5 bases and J dropped 3 bases, with 13 bases sitting between them. The germline V gene has CDR1 SGHNT and CDR2 YYREEE (reference sequence). The CDR3 DNA is TGTGCCAGCAGGACCTCAACAGGGACAGATACGCAGTATTTT. Translating it yields CASRTSTGTDTQYF.

The rearrangement links TRBV11-2 to TRBJ1-5, with a tentative D call TRBD1 (5 bases). This CDR3 contains 15 residues. Germline CDR1 SGHAT, CDR2 FQNNGV. Trimming left V 5 bases short and J 1 base short, with 12 bases between. As DNA, the CDR3 is TGTGCCAGCAGCCGCGGGACTCACAGCAATCAGCCCCAGCATTTT. Translated: CASSRGTHSNQPQHF.

The rearrangement joins TRBV27 to TRBJ1-2; 9 bases map to TRBD1. V was pared by 5 bases and J by 8 bases, with 12 bases of the junction left unmatched. This CDR3 is 15 amino acids long. Looked up from germline, CDR1 is MNHEY and CDR2 is SMNVEV (reference sequence). DNA of the CDR3: TGTGCCAGCAGTCGCGCCGGGACAGGGACTAACGGCTACACCTTC. It is translated as CASSRAGTGTNGYTF.

V and J are TRBV28 and TRBJ1-1, with 7 bases lining up with TRBD1. There are 16 residues in the CDR3. From germline, CDR1 is MDHEN and CDR2 SYDVKM. With 3 bases clipped from V and 6 bases from J, the junction kept 13 bases outside the gene matches. CDR3 region: CASSFPTTGRKAEAFF. In DNA form, the CDR3 reads TGTGCCAGCAGTTTCCCCACGACAGGGAGGAAAGCTGAAGCTTTCTTT.

A few counts support this clone. This chain joins TRBV12-3 or TRBV12-4 and TRBJ2-7; 10 nucleotides line up with TRBD1. The CDR3 runs to 13 residues. V gave up 8 bases and J gave up 1 base; unmatched junction bases: 2. CDR3 loop: CASGTGVSYEQYF. CDR3 bases: TGTGCCAGCGGGACAGGGGTGTCCTACGAGCAGTACTTC.

In its sample, this clone was seen a few times. The V gene is TRBV7-2, the J gene TRBJ1-1; 9 nucleotides match TRBD1. V lost 5 bases and J lost 4; bases outside the gene matches: 11. CDR1 and CDR2 (germline): SGHTA, FQGNSA. The CDR3 sequence is 16 residues long. DNA of the CDR3: TGTGCCAGCAGCCCTTACAGGGGGCGAATTAGCACTGAAGCTTTCTTT. It yields the protein CASSPYRGRISTEAFF.

This chain uses TRBV14 with TRBJ2-2; no definite D call. Deletions cut 4 bases from V and 5 bases from J, with 5 bases between. The CDR3 has 12 amino acids. Germline V gives CDR1 SGHDN, CDR2 FVKESK. CDR3 in amino acids: CASSRGTGELFF. Written as DNA, the CDR3 is TGTGCCAGCAGCCGGGGAACCGGGGAGCTGTTTTTT.

This chain uses TRBV7-3 with TRBJ2-1, with D maybe TRBD2 (6 bases). Trimming stripped 5 bases from V and 3 bases from J, with 17 bases between. The CDR3 has 16 residues. Germline loops: CDR1 SGHTA, CDR2 FQGTGA. In DNA, the CDR3 is TGTGCCAGCAGCCCCTTCGGGACTCAAAGCTACAATGAGCAGTTCTTC. Residues: CASSPFGTQSYNEQFF.

The chain carries TRBV6-5 and TRBJ2-3; D tentatively fits TRBD1 or TRBD2 (5 bases each). Germline lookup yields CDR1 MNHEY and CDR2 SVGAGI. The V and J ends lost 4 bases and 0 bases respectively, with 11 bases between them. The CDR3 runs to 15 residues. The CDR3, as DNA: TGTGCCAGCAGTTTGGGGACCGCTAGCACAGATACGCAGTATTTT. It translates to CASSLGTASTDTQYF.

The V gene is TRBV19, the J gene TRBJ1-5, with a tentative D call TRBD1 (6 bases). In germline, CDR1 is LNHDA, CDR2 SQIVND (reference sequence). The CDR3 spans 14 residues. V was pared by 5 bases and J by 4 bases, with 12 bases between. Here the CDR3 reads CASSGQGYNQPQHF. The CDR3 nucleotides are TGTGCCAGTAGTGGGCAGGGGTATAATCAGCCCCAGCATTTT.

The chain recombines TRBV7-9 with TRBJ2-4; D perhaps matches TRBD1 (5 bases). V lost 5 bases to trimming and J lost 6 bases, with 14 bases between them. In germline, CDR1 is SEHNR, CDR2 FQNEAQ (reference sequence). The CDR3 runs 14 residues. The CDR3 protein is CASSQDSRINIQYF. For the CDR3, the DNA is TGTGCCAGCAGCCAAGACAGTAGGATAAACATTCAGTACTTC.

The chain employs TRBV19 and TRBJ2-7; D call uncertain. The germline V and J ends were trimmed by 7 bases and 0 bases, with 13 bases remaining between them. CDR3 size: 14 residues. Germline V gene data show CDR1 as LNHDA and CDR2 as SQIVND (reference sequence). This CDR3 reads CASKIDAASYEQYF. Here the CDR3 DNA reads TGTGCCAGTAAGATCGACGCAGCCTCCTACGAGCAGTACTTC.

The rearrangement joins TRBV7-3 to TRBJ2-2; TRBD2 aligns across 15 bases. Trimming cost V 1 base and J 6 bases; bases outside gene matches: 9. The CDR3 length is 19 residues. CDR1 and CDR2 (germline): SGHTA, FQGTGA. CDR3 loop: CASSLNPPGLAGGAGELFF. The CDR3 bases are TGTGCCAGCAGCTTAAACCCCCCTGGACTAGCGGGAGGGGCCGGGGAGCTGTTTTTT.

The chain employs TRBV5-1 and TRBJ2-7; 7 bases match TRBD2. The CDR3 is 13 amino acids. V dropped 2 bases and J dropped 2; count of bases not matched to a gene: 1. Germline V CDR1 and CDR2: SGHRS, YFSETQ. CDR3 residues: CASSLGTTYEQYF. CDR3 coding DNA: TGCGCCAGCAGCTTAGGGACTACCTACGAGCAGTACTTC.

The rearrangement uses TRBV9 and TRBJ1-2; maybe TRBD1 (6 bases). There are 17 residues in the CDR3. The germline V gene has CDR1 SGDLS and CDR2 YYNGEE. V gave up 5 bases and J gave up 6 bases, with 26 bases separating them. For the CDR3, the DNA is TGTGCCAGCAGTTTTGACTACAGGGAAGCGACTAGCCATGGCTACACCTTC. Protein product: CASSFDYREATSHGYTF.

The chain is built from TRBV3-1 (or the pseudogene TRBV3-2) and TRBJ1-2; no clear D gene. The CDR3 has 13 residues. V lost 3 bases, J lost 4 bases, and 9 bases lay in between. Germline V gene lookup returns CDR1 LGHDT and CDR2 YNNKEL (reference sequence). As DNA, the CDR3 is TGTGCCAGCAGCCAGGACCGGCTCTATGGCTACACCTTC. Protein sequence: CASSQDRLYGYTF.

This clone was found once. The chain carries TRBV5-6 and TRBJ1-5, with a possible D match to TRBD1 (5 bases). V dropped 5 bases and J dropped 1 base, with 7 bases sitting between them. Germline CDR1 SGHDT, CDR2 YYEEEE. The CDR3 runs to 13 residues. The CDR3 bases are TGTGCCAGCAGTCAGGGAAGCAATCAGCCCCAGCATTTT. Protein sequence: CASSQGSNQPQHF.

This chain joins TRBV6-2 or TRBV6-3 and TRBJ2-1; TRBD2 agrees at 9 bases. From germline, CDR1 is MNHEY and CDR2 SVGEGT. The trim removed 2 bases at V and 6 bases at J, leaving 8 bases unmatched. CDR3 length: 16 residues. The CDR3: CASSYPIAGGVNEQFF. The CDR3 bases are TGTGCCAGCAGTTACCCCATCGCGGGAGGGGTCAATGAGCAGTTCTTC.

This clone came up once. The chain is built from TRBV27 and TRBJ2-7; possible D gene TRBD2, 6 bases. CDR1 MNHEY and CDR2 SMNVEV come from the germline V gene (reference sequence). The CDR3 consists of 15 residues. Trimming cost V 4 bases and J 0 bases, with 13 bases left between them. The CDR3 spells CASSSGGTRSYEQYF. DNA of the CDR3: TGTGCCAGCAGTTCTGGAGGGACTCGCTCCTACGAGCAGTACTTC.

J is TRBJ2-7 and V is TRBV21-1; the tabulated D call, TRBD2, remains unverified against the DNA. TRBV21-1 is shown as a pseudogene. The CDR3 runs to 16 residues. As DNA, the CDR3 is TGTGCCAGCACCAAAAAAATAGTCGGCACCCGAGGCGAGCAGTACTTC. Protein sequence: CASTKKIVGTRGEQYF.

This clone came up once. The rearrangement links TRBV5-1 to TRBJ1-5; 11 bases align to TRBD1. Unmatched junction bases numbered 3, after V lost 4 bases and J lost 6 bases. Germline CDR1 and CDR2: SGHRS and YFSETQ. The CDR3 is 14 amino acids. This chain's CDR3 is CASSRGQGGQPQHF. The CDR3 nucleotides read TGCGCCAGCAGCAGGGGACAGGGGGGTCAGCCCCAGCATTTT. Based on the CDR3 plus reference TRBV5-1 and TRBJ1-5, the full variable domain is KAGVTQTPRYLIKTRGQQVTLSCSPISGHRSVSWYQQTPGQGLQFLFEYFSETQRNKGNFPGRFSGRQFSNSRSEMNVSTLELGDSALYLCASSRGQGGQPQHFGDGTRLSIL.

The rearrangement joins TRBV15 to TRBJ1-1, with no clear D. Trimming left V 0 bases short and J 6 bases short, with 8 bases between. Germline V gene data show CDR1 as LNHNV and CDR2 as YYDKDF (reference sequence). The CDR3 extends over 13 amino acids. The CDR3 bases are TGTGCCACCAGCAGAGATCTTCTCTCTGAAGCTTTCTTT. This gives the protein CATSRDLLSEAFF.

The gene calls are TRBV27 and TRBJ1-1; D is unclear. The CDR3 is made up of 15 amino acids. V dropped 2 bases and J dropped 0 bases, with 10 bases sitting between them. Germline lookup yields CDR1 MNHEY and CDR2 SMNVEV (reference sequence). In nucleotides, the CDR3 is TGTGCCAGCAGTTTAAGGTTCCTCATGAACACTGAAGCTTTCTTT. Its translation is CASSLRFLMNTEAFF.

The chain is built from TRBV4-1 and TRBJ2-7; D is undetermined. The germline V gene encodes CDR1 MGHRA and CDR2 YSYEKL. The CDR3 loop spans 15 amino acids. V lost 0 bases to trimming and J lost 2 bases, with 11 bases between them. The CDR3 sequence is CASSQDFTETYEQYF. DNA of the CDR3: TGCGCCAGCAGCCAAGATTTTACGGAAACCTACGAGCAGTACTTC.

The CDR3 sequence is CASSDRADSDTQYF. The CDR3 DNA sequence: TGTGCCAGCAGTGACCGAGCGGACTCAGATACGCAGTATTTT. The V call is TRBV6-4, the J call TRBJ2-3, with a tentative D call TRBD2 (5 bases). The germline V gene encodes CDR1 MRHNA and CDR2 SNTAGT. This CDR3 comprises 14 residues. The ends were cut back, 2 bases at V and 4 bases at J, with 10 bases in the middle.

This chain joins TRBV27 and TRBJ1-1; D gene unclear. The CDR3 runs 13 residues. The germline gives CDR1 MNHEY, CDR2 SMNVEV (reference sequence). Trimming pared 2 bases from V and 1 base from J, leaving 5 bases between. The CDR3 here is CASSLRGNTEAFF. CDR3 coding DNA: TGTGCCAGCAGTTTAAGAGGGAACACTGAAGCTTTCTTT.

J is TRBJ1-2 and V is TRBV6-5; D remains unclear. Trimming shortened V by 6 bases and J by 8 bases, and 13 bases separated the two germline ends. The CDR3 has 12 residues. Germline CDR1 reads MNHEY; CDR2 reads SVGAGI. The CDR3 loop is CASSLRSGGYTF. CDR3 nucleotide sequence: TGTGCCAGCAGCCTCCGTTCCGGGGGCTACACCTTC.